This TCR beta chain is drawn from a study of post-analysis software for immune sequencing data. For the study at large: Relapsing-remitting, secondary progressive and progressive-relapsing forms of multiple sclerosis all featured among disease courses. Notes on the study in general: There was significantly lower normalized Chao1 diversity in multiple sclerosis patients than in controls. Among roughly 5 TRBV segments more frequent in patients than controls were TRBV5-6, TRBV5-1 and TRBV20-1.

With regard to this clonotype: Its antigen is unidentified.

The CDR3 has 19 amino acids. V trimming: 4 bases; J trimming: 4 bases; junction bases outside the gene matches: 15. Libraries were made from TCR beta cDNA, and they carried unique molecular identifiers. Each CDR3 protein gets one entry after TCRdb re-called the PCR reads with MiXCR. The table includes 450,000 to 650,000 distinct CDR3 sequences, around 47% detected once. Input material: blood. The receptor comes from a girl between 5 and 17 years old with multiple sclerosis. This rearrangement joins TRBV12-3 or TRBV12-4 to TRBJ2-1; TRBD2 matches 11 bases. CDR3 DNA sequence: TGTGCCAGCAGTTGGAGTGGCTTACTAGCGGGAGCCTTTTACAATGAGCAGTTCTTC. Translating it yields CASSWSGLLAGAFYNEQFF.